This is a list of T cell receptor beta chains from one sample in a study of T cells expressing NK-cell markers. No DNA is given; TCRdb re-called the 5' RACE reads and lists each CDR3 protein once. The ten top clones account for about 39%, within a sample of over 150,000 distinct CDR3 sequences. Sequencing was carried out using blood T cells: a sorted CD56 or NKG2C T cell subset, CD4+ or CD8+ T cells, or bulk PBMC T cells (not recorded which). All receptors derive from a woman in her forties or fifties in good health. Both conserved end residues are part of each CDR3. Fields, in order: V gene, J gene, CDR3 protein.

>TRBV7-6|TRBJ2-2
CASSLRLGGYTGELFF
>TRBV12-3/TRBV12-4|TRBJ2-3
CASTSPAGTLVDTQYF
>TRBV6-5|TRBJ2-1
CASTPTSSYNEQFF
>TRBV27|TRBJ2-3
CASSGMADTQYF
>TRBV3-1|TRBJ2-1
CASSHSSSGYSYNEQFF
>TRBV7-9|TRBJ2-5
CASSLVGRETQYF
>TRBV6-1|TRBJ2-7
CASSVISGGSYEQYF
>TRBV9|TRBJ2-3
CASSLHRNRADTQYF
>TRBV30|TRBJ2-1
CAWNPGLAGNEQFF
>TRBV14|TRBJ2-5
CASSRTRKETQYF
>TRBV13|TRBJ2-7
CASSPGTSSYEQYF
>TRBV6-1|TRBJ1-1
CASSEDVDNTEAFF
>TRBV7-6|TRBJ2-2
CASSPLAGESGELFF
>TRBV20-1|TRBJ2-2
CSAYLNGELFF
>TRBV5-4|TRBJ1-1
CASSLDGGFSVRAEAFF
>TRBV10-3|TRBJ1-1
CAISGGTGGADTEAFF
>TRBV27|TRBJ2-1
CASSSHPHSGRVYNEQFF
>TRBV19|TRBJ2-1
CASRGLSYNEQFF
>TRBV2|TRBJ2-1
CASSLAGQRNEQFF
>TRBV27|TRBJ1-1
CASSTIQGLGEAFF
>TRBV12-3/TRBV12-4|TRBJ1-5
CASSSGIYQPQHF
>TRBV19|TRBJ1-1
CASSIDGEGAEAFF
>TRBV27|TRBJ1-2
CASTPAGGHYGYTF
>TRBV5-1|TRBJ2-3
CASSLVPDTQYF
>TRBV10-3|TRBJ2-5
CAISEERTGETQYF
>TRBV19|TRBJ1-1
CATQGAPVTEAFF
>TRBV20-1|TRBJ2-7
CSARDVAEPSYEQYF
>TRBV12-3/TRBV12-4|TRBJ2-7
CASGMTGDYEQYF
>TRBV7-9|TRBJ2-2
CASSFRSTGTGELFF
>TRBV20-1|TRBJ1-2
CSARDIRGDVYGYTF
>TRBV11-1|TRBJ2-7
CASSLGQDFYEQYF
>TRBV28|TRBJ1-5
CASSFYSIGGNQPQHF
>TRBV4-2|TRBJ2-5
CASSQVGPRETQYF
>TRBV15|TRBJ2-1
CATSRDGTKLNSYNEQFF
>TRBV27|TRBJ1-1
CASSLMRFSEAFF
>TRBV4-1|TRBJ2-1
CASSQDVGGAADEQFF
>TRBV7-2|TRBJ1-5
CATARAGGQPQHF
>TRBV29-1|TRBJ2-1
CSVVGSIYNEQFF
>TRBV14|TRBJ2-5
CASSLGLSGSGETQYF
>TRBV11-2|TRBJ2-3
CASSPPTWATDTQYF
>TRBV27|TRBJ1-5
CASSWTGDLNQPQHF
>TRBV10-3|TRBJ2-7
CAISEPGTGGDYAQYF
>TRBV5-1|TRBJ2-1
CASSPRDSPNEQFF
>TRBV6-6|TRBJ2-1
CASSYTVASGNEQFF
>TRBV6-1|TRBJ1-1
CASTEVENPNTEAFF
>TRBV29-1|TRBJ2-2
CSACGGDRSTGELFF
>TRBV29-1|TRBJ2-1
CSASFRRLAYNEQFF
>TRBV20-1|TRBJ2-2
CSAAYTGELFF
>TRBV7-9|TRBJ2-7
CASSLSPGQGSYEQYF
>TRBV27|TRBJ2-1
CASTEGTSGSKQFF
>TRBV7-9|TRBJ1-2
CASVLAVPESANYGYTF